These 4 T cell receptor beta chains share one sample of origin, sequenced in a study of T-cell reconstitution after alpha-beta-depleted transplantation in children. A TCRbeta library incorporating unique molecular identifiers was prepared. TCRdb redid the calling of the PCR reads with MiXCR, one entry per CDR3 protein. In the table there are under 300,000 distinct CDR3 sequences, approximately 10% of which are singletons. The sequenced sample was peripheral blood, obtained 180 days after TCRalphabeta/CD19-depleted stem cell transplant. The receptors derive from a male patient aged 2 to 9 who had a stem cell transplant for chronic granulomatous disease, so the T cells may come from the graft donor.

This clonotype was seen repeatedly, ten times or more. The chain employs TRBV29-1 and TRBJ2-2; D perhaps matches TRBD2 (6 bases). Germline CDR1 SQVTM, CDR2 ANQGSEA. Trimming shortened V by 2 bases and J by 2 bases, and 12 bases separated the two germline ends. CDR3 length: 15 residues. In nucleotides, the CDR3 is TGCAGCGTTGAATGGGGAGGCATTAACACCGGGGAGCTGTTTTTT. It specifies CSVEWGGINTGELFF.

This clonotype appeared many times. The chain uses TRBV20-1 and TRBJ2-5; D may be TRBD1 (5 bases). V was pared by 7 bases and J by 5 bases, with 23 bases between. The CDR3 length is 15 residues. Germline V gene sequence: CDR1 DFQATT, CDR2 SNEGSKA (reference sequence). CDR3 loop: CSGNPLTLGVETQYF. The CDR3 DNA reads TGCAGTGGGAACCCGTTGACCTTAGGGGTTGAGACCCAGTACTTC.

As regards this clonotype: A much larger clone sits a single nucleotide away, making a read error possible. The chain uses TRBV29-1 and TRBJ2-5, with 7 bases identical to TRBD1. The CDR3 has 14 residues. Germline V gene lookup returns CDR1 SQVTM and CDR2 ANQGSEA. CDR3 bases: TGCAGCATTGAGGGGAAGACAGGGCCAGAGACCCAGTACTTC. This codes for CSIEGKTGPETQYF.

This clonotype was seen at least ten times. This chain connects TRBV5-5 to TRBJ2-7, with 7 positions matching TRBD1. Trimming took 1 base from V and 4 from J; bases not matched to a gene: 5. The germline V gene encodes CDR1 SGHKS and CDR2 YYEKEE (reference sequence). This CDR3 spans 14 amino acids. CDR3: CASSLIYRGYEQYF. CDR3 sequence (DNA): TGTGCCAGCAGCTTGATTTACAGGGGATACGAGCAGTACTTC.